This is a list of T cell receptor beta chains from one sample in a study of early T cells in non-severe SARS-CoV-2 infection. TCRdb redid the calling of the 5' RACE reads with MiXCR, one entry per CDR3 protein. Altogether around 84,000 distinct CDR3 sequences are present, roughly 10% being singletons, with the ten largest covering 6.5% to 9%. Material: whole blood, obtained at baseline. Receptor source: an adult who was a healthcare worker with PCR-confirmed SARS-CoV-2 infection or an uninfected control (not recorded which). CDR3s include the opening cysteine and the closing phenylalanine or tryptophan. The D gene is left open where the match is weak. Clone sizes are given selectively: once, few, many, or a class where the clone is expanded.

size,D,J,V,DNA,CDR3
.,TRBD2,TRBJ2-3,TRBV20-1,TGCAGTGCTGCTAGCGGGGTAGATACGCAGTATTTT,CSAASGVDTQYF
few,TRBD2,TRBJ2-7,TRBV6-1,TGTGCCAGCAGTGATGCCACTAGCGGGCCCCACGAGCAGTACTTC,CASSDATSGPHEQYF
.,.,TRBJ1-6,TRBV12-3/TRBV12-4,TGTGCCAGCAGTTTTTGGCCCGGGGGGCAGATCGGTTCACCCCTCCACTTT,CASSFWPGGQIGSPLHF
few,TRBD2,TRBJ2-1,TRBV6-2/TRBV6-3,TGTGCCAGCAGTTACGCAGCGGGAGGGCCTAATGAGCAGTTCTTC,CASSYAAGGPNEQFF
.,.,TRBJ2-7,TRBV11-1,TGTGCCAGCAGCTTTCCCTCGTCCTACGAGCAGTACTTC,CASSFPSSYEQYF
many,TRBD1,TRBJ2-2,TRBV27,TGTGCCAGCAGTTTATGGGCCCCGGGGACAGGAGGGACCGGGGAGCTGTTTTTT,CASSLWAPGTGGTGELFF
.,.,TRBJ2-1,TRBV3-1,TGTGCCAGCAGGTACAGTAACGGGAAGCAGTTCTTC,CASRYSNGKQFF
few,TRBD1,TRBJ2-1,TRBV20-1,TGCAGTGTCACGGGACAGAACTACAATGAGCAGTTCTTC,CSVTGQNYNEQFF
few,.,TRBJ2-7,TRBV6-5,TGTGCCAGCAGTCAACTTACAGGGATTCGAAGCTACGAGCAGTACTTC,CASSQLTGIRSYEQYF
.,TRBD2,TRBJ2-5,TRBV10-3,TGTGCCATCAGTGGGACTAGCGGTTACGAGACCCAGTACTTC,CAISGTSGYETQYF
.,.,TRBJ2-1,TRBV5-4,TGTGCCAGCAGCTCGGGGACTGACGCCGGTGAGCAGTTCTTC,CASSSGTDAGEQFF
.,.,TRBJ2-7,TRBV20-1,TGCAGTGCTGCGGGACAACTCATAGCCTACGAGCAGTACTTC,CSAAGQLIAYEQYF
many,TRBD1,TRBJ2-1,TRBV10-2,TGCGCCAGCAGTGGGACAGGGAGTAGGAATGAGCAGTTCTTC,CASSGTGSRNEQFF
many,TRBD2,TRBJ2-3,TRBV7-2,TGTGCCAGCACCATTAGCGGGGCGGATACGCAGTATTTT,CASTISGADTQYF
.,TRBD1,TRBJ2-7,TRBV28,TGTGCCAGCCTCACCCCGGGACAGTCCTACGAGCAGTACTTC,CASLTPGQSYEQYF
few,.,TRBJ1-1,TRBV21-1,TGTGCCAGCAGTTCCCATCGGACAGGAATGAACACTGAAGCTTTCTTT,CASSSHRTGMNTEAFF
few,.,TRBJ1-1,TRBV20-1,TGCAGTGCTAGAAGGAGTCAGGGCAACACTGAAGCTTTCTTT,CSARRSQGNTEAFF
few,.,TRBJ2-7,TRBV6-1,TGTGCCAGCAGTGAACTTGGGCCCATCTACGAGCAGTACTTC,CASSELGPIYEQYF
few,.,TRBJ1-6,TRBV20-1,TGCAGTGCTCCGATTACCAATTCACCCCTCCACTTT,CSAPITNSPLHF
.,.,TRBJ1-1,TRBV18,TGTGCCAGCACCCCTGGGCCCAACACTGAAGCTTTCTTT,CASTPGPNTEAFF
many,.,TRBJ2-3,TRBV6-6,TGTGCCAGCAGTTACTCCGGCGGGCAGGGGCCCGCATATACGCAGTATTTT,CASSYSGGQGPAYTQYF
.,.,TRBJ2-1,TRBV25-1,TGTGCCAGCAGTCCTAGAGGTCCCTACAATGAGCAGTTCTTC,CASSPRGPYNEQFF
many,TRBD1,TRBJ1-2,TRBV18,TGTGCCAGCTCCCCGTCAGGAGGGGGCAATGGCTACACCTTC,CASSPSGGGNGYTF
many,TRBD2,TRBJ2-1,TRBV2,TGTGCCAGCAAAGACCGGACTAGCGTCCTCAATGAGCAGTTCTTC,CASKDRTSVLNEQFF
many,.,TRBJ2-2,TRBV12-3/TRBV12-4,TGTGCCAGCAGTTTTAAGGCTTCCGGGGAGCTGTTTTTT,CASSFKASGELFF
many,.,TRBJ2-7,TRBV20-1,TGCAGTGCTCCGGCTGCGTCGTCCTACGAGCAGTACTTC,CSAPAASSYEQYF
many,TRBD1,TRBJ1-5,TRBV7-6,TGTGCCAGCAGCCGTAATGACAGGGGCCAGCCCCAGCATTTT,CASSRNDRGQPQHF
few,.,TRBJ2-3,TRBV7-2,TGTGCCAGCAGCTTAGGGGCGGGATGGACAGATACGCAGTATTTT,CASSLGAGWTDTQYF
few,TRBD1,TRBJ1-2,TRBV13,TGTGCCAGCAGCTTTGGGACAGAAAACTATGGCTACACCTTC,CASSFGTENYGYTF
.,TRBD2,TRBJ2-5,TRBV2,TGTGCCAGCAAACCGGGACTACCTCTTGAGACCCAGTACTTC,CASKPGLPLETQYF
many,.,TRBJ2-5,TRBV6-1,TGTGCCAGCAGTCCGGGCGGGGAGACCCAGTACTTC,CASSPGGETQYF
many,TRBD2,TRBJ2-1,TRBV2,TGTGCCAGCGGGGGGGGTCCGGGCCTTGAGCAGTTCTTC,CASGGGPGLEQFF
few,.,TRBJ2-3,TRBV24-1,TGTGCCACCAGTGATTTGTCAGACACAGATACGCAGTATTTT,CATSDLSDTDTQYF
few,.,TRBJ1-6,TRBV27,TGTGCCAGCAGTTTTCGGGGTCTGAGTAATTCACCCCTCCACTTT,CASSFRGLSNSPLHF
.,.,TRBJ1-3,TRBV27,TGTGCCAGCAGTTTGGGTCCCGCCGGGGGAAACACCATATATTTT,CASSLGPAGGNTIYF
many,TRBD2,TRBJ2-1,TRBV3-1,TGTGCCAGCAGCCCGATAGCTAGCGGGAGGGACTACAATGAGCAGTTCTTC,CASSPIASGRDYNEQFF
many,TRBD1,TRBJ1-2,TRBV7-9,TGTGCCAGCAGCTTCCGGGACAGCATCTATGGCTACACCTTC,CASSFRDSIYGYTF
.,.,TRBJ2-7,TRBV10-3,TGTGCCATCAGTGAGGTACAACCCTACGAGCAGTACTTC,CAISEVQPYEQYF
few,.,TRBJ2-1,TRBV10-3,TGTGCCATCAGTTACCCCCCACCGGCCAATGAGCAGTTCTTC,CAISYPPPANEQFF
many,.,TRBJ2-1,TRBV18,TGTGCCAGCTCATTTAAGGCAGTTACCTACAATGAGCAGTTCTTC,CASSFKAVTYNEQFF
many,.,TRBJ2-1,TRBV7-6,TGTGCCAGCAGCTTTAGGGAAGCGGATTCCTACAATGAGCAGTTCTTC,CASSFREADSYNEQFF
.,.,TRBJ2-6,TRBV27,TGTGCCAGCAAAGACAGCTCTGGGGCCAACGTCCTGACTTTC,CASKDSSGANVLTF
many,.,TRBJ1-1,TRBV18,TGTGCCAGCTCGAAGGACGGGGCTATTATGGTTCACACTGAAGCTTTCTTT,CASSKDGAIMVHTEAFF
few,.,TRBJ2-5,TRBV7-9,TGTGCCAGCAGCTCGCGACAAGAGACCCAGTACTTC,CASSSRQETQYF
few,.,TRBJ2-5,TRBV28,TGTGCCAGCAGTTTTGGTTTGGAGACCCAGTACTTC,CASSFGLETQYF
.,.,TRBJ1-1,TRBV7-2,TGTGCCAGCAGCTTAGCGGCGGGTAAGAACACTGAAGCTTTCTTT,CASSLAAGKNTEAFF
many,.,TRBJ2-1,TRBV7-2,TGTGCCAGCAGCTTAGCGGGAGTTCGAAATGAGCAGTTCTTC,CASSLAGVRNEQFF
.,.,TRBJ2-5,TRBV5-1,TGCGCCAGCAGCTTGTTAGGCTCGGCCTCAGAGACCCAGTACTTC,CASSLLGSASETQYF
many,TRBD2,TRBJ2-1,TRBV7-9,TGTGCCAGCAGCCCGGGGACTAGCGGGAGGGCCCACAATGAGCAGTTCTTC,CASSPGTSGRAHNEQFF
few,.,TRBJ2-2,TRBV19,TGTGCCAGTAGTATAAAGGCCCTAACCGGGGAGCTGTTTTTT,CASSIKALTGELFF
many,.,TRBJ1-6,TRBV28,TGTGCCAGCAGTATAAAACCCCCGGCGGCAACTAATTCACCCCTCCACTTT,CASSIKPPAATNSPLHF
few,.,TRBJ2-5,TRBV10-3,TGTGCCATCAGTGAGTTGCGGGCGCCCGAGACCCAGTACTTC,CAISELRAPETQYF
.,.,TRBJ1-1,TRBV28,TGTGCCAGCATCCGCGCCTCGAACACTGAAGCTTTCTTT,CASIRASNTEAFF
few,.,TRBJ2-2,TRBV30,TGTGCCTGGAGTGTGGGCGGCACCGGGGAGCTGTTTTTT,CAWSVGGTGELFF